This TCR beta chain was documented in a study of shared clonotypes between healthy human individuals. Study-wide points: Roughly 5% of naive CD4 clonotypes were shared across a few donors.

Germline values: CDR1 SGHDN, CDR2 FVKESK. CDR3 length equals 16 residues. Germline trimming cut 3 bases from V and 8 bases from J; bases unmatched to any gene: 8. This clone has just a few counts. The antigen is unknown. At a deep level, the assay was run. Assay: immunoSEQ multiplex PCR; the TCRdb copy retains only in-frame clones and omits some. Of roughly 2.6 million clones listed, approximately 94% are singletons. The V and J genes are TRBV14 and TRBJ1-6, with 9 bases identical to TRBD1. The TCR was taken from a man between 18 and 29 years old in good health. Sequences were obtained from naive CD4+ T cells sorted from blood. Described subset: CD45RA+ positively selected. CDR3: CASSHHGDRAYSPLHF. CDR3 DNA: TGTGCCAGCAGCCACCACGGGGACAGGGCGTATTCACCCCTCCACTTT.